This entry lists 11 T cell receptor beta chains sequenced from one sample in a study of blood T cell repertoires in COVID-19. Clones were sequenced by immunoSEQ multiplex PCR, and TCRdb holds only the in-frame ones, with some missing. The sample includes more than 350,000 clones, approximately 91% seen only once; the top ten take 1.4% to 1.5%. Specimen: PBMCs or T cells enriched from blood (not recorded which). These receptors all come from a woman between 18 and 30 years old who had been exposed to COVID-19.

V gene TRBV15 combines with J gene TRBJ2-7, with TRBD2 identical over 12 bases. This CDR3 has 16 amino acids. The J segment lost 0 bases and the V segment lost 6 bases, leaving 6 bases of the junction unmatched. The germline V gene has CDR1 LNHNV and CDR2 YYDKDF (reference sequence). This CDR3 is CATRQTSGGGSYEQYF. CDR3 nucleotides: TGTGCCACCAGACAGACTAGCGGGGGTGGCTCCTACGAGCAGTACTTC.

The chain is built from TRBV18 and TRBJ2-7; 8 bases fit TRBD1. CDR3 length equals 15 residues. Trimming at V came to 5 bases and at J to 0 bases, leaving 6 bases not matched to a gene. CDR1 is KGHSH and CDR2 is LQKENI in the germline V gene. The CDR3 DNA sequence: TGTGCCAGCTCAGCAGGGGGCCGGAGCTCCTACGAGCAGTACTTC. It yields the protein CASSAGGRSSYEQYF.

Details on this clone: The sample holds other DNA sequences that translate to the same CDR3. The chain carries TRBV28 and TRBJ2-5, with TRBD2 identical over 12 bases. CDR1 MDHEN and CDR2 SYDVKM come from the germline V gene. This CDR3 has 14 residues. The trim removed 5 bases at V and 4 bases at J, leaving 2 bases unmatched. Here the CDR3 reads CASSLAGGPETQYF. In DNA form, the CDR3 reads TGTGCCAGCAGTCTAGCGGGGGGGCCAGAGACCCAGTACTTC.

The chain recombines TRBV7-9 with TRBJ2-3; 8 bases fit TRBD2. The CDR3 has 17 residues. Germline CDR1 and CDR2: SEHNR and FQNEAQ (reference sequence). The ends lost 8 bases at V and 3 bases at J; junction bases unmatched: 16. CDR3 residues: CASQTKGPGGPTDTQYF. CDR3 bases: TGTGCCAGCCAAACTAAGGGGCCGGGAGGGCCTACAGATACGCAGTATTTT.

This rearrangement joins TRBV4-1 to TRBJ2-2; D perhaps matches TRBD1 (5 bases). Germline lookup yields CDR1 MGHRA and CDR2 YSYEKL. V was cut by 6 bases and J by 1 base, with 9 bases left in between. This CDR3 is built from 14 residues. CDR3 amino acids: CASRETGNTGELFF. CDR3 DNA sequence: TGCGCCAGCAGGGAAACAGGGAACACCGGGGAGCTGTTTTTT.

The chain links TRBV5-6 to TRBJ2-3; 9 bases match TRBD2. V dropped 4 bases and J dropped 2; count of bases not matched to a gene: 8. The CDR3 extends over 16 amino acids. Germline CDR1 reads SGHDT; CDR2 reads YYEEEE. The CDR3 protein is CASSLTGTSFTDTQYF. Here the CDR3 DNA reads TGTGCCAGCAGCCTAACCGGGACTAGCTTCACAGATACGCAGTATTTT.

This chain joins TRBV7-3 and TRBJ1-1, with 9 nucleotides matching TRBD1. The junction had 12 bases not matched to a gene; V was cut back by 5 bases and J by 8 bases. CDR1 and CDR2 from the germline V gene are SGHTA and FQGTGA. This CDR3 comprises 15 residues. This CDR3 reads CASSPHSGQGAEAFF. In DNA form, the CDR3 reads TGTGCCAGCAGCCCCCATTCGGGACAGGGAGCAGAAGCTTTCTTT.

The chain uses TRBV7-2 and TRBJ2-5; possibly TRBD1 for D (7 bases). Germline V CDR1 and CDR2: SGHTA, FQGNSA. V gave up 6 bases and J gave up 3 bases, with 23 bases separating them. CDR3 size: 17 residues. CDR3 nucleotides: TGTGCCAGCAGGCCCAATAGGGCAGGGGGGTCTAAAGAGACCCAGTACTTC. Translating it yields CASRPNRAGGSKETQYF. Full variable domain (rest looked up from reference TRBV7-2 and TRBJ2-5): GAGVSQSPSNKVTEKGKDVELRCDPISGHTALYWYRQSLGQGLEFLIYFQGNSAPDKSGLPSDRFSAERTGGSVSTLTIQRTQQEDSAVYLCASRPNRAGGSKETQYFGPGTRLLVL.

CDR3 sequence (DNA): TGCAGCGACGCCTCACCTCCGGGTGGCGACTATGGCTACACCTTC. This sequence encodes CSDASPPGGDYGYTF. V usage is TRBV29-1 and J usage is TRBJ1-2; D call uncertain. Germline CDR1 is SQVTM and CDR2 is ANQGSEA. There are 15 residues in the CDR3. V lost 7 bases and J lost 3, with 21 bases in between.

This clone appeared a single time. The genes are TRBV27 and TRBJ1-1; tentatively, D is TRBD1 (5 bases). Per germline, CDR1 MNHEY and CDR2 SMNVEV (reference sequence). V lost 2 bases, J lost 2 bases, and 12 bases lay in between. The CDR3 totals 15 residues. The CDR3 here is CASSLLGGGNTEAFF. DNA for the CDR3: TGTGCCAGCAGTTTACTTGGCGGGGGAAACACTGAAGCTTTCTTT.

The gene calls are TRBV28 and TRBJ2-3; a possible D gene is TRBD1 (5 bases). Trimming took 3 bases from V and 3 from J, leaving 13 bases between them. Germline CDR1 reads MDHEN; CDR2 reads SYDVKM. The CDR3 length is 15 residues. The CDR3 DNA follows: TGTGCCAGCAGTTTGTTCCGGCAGGGAACAGATACGCAGTATTTT. As protein: CASSLFRQGTDTQYF.